This T cell receptor (beta chain) comes out of a study of blood T cell repertoires in COVID-19. Across the study: Acute-phase and convalescent COVID-19 samples originated in the United States, Italy and Spain. From T cells, B-cell-depleted T cells, or PBMCs came the material, which was cDNA or gDNA.

Germline V CDR1 and CDR2: MNHNS, SASEGT. Trimming removed 0 bases at V and 10 bases at J, with 10 bases between. The CDR3 is made up of 13 amino acids. Original data processing: Amplification with reference gene primers provided the estimates of nucleated cell counts. Here immunoSEQ multiplex PCR was the method, and the copy in TCRdb shows in-frame clones only, minus some. Clone size and V and J calls were adopted from that table, with D and trimming inferred from the DNA. The sample records some 95,000 clones, approximately 80% being singletons. The source of this sequence is a man aged 70 or older with acute or convalescent COVID-19. The V call is TRBV6-1, the J call TRBJ2-1; D gene uncertain. The sequenced sample consisted of peripheral blood. CDR3 nucleotide sequence: TGTGCCAGCAGTGAAGCGCGGAGCACCGAGCAGTTCTTC. It yields the protein CASSEARSTEQFF.